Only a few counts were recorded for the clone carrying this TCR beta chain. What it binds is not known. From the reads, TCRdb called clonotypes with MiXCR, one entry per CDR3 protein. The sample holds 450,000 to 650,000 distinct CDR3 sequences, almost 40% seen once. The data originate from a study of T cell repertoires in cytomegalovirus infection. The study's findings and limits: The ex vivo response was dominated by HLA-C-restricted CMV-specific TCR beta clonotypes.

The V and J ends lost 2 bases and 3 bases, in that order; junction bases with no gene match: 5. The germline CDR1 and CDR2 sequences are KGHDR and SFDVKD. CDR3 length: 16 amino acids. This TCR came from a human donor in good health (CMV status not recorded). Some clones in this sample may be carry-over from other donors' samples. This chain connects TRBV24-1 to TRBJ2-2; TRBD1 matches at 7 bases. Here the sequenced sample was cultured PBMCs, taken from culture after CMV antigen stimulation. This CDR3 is CATSDYDRDYTGELFF. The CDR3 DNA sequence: TGTGCCACCAGTGATTACGACAGGGATTACACCGGGGAGCTGTTTTTT.